This section outlines one TCR beta chain sequence together with its context. Antigen: not known. The junction and the germline gene differ at one end; a read error may be behind it. This sample was included in a study of OX40 agonist ivuxolimab in advanced cancers. Study-wide context: Participants averaged about 66 years of age (range about 23 to 80) and were around 83% male.

Study results and caveats: At 0.1 to 3.0 mg/kg, clonal expansion of CD4+ and CD8+ blood T cells had occurred by week 6. The average count of expanded clones was higher among CD8+ T cells than among CD4+.

Assay used: immunoSEQ multiplex PCR; TCRdb lists only in-frame clones, some missing. Here the sample spans 70,000 to 95,000 clones, 94% being singletons. CDR1 SSHAT and CDR2 FNYEAQ come from the germline V gene (reference sequence). CDR3 length: 14 residues. Blood samples were obtained at baseline, cycle 4 day 1, and cycle 7 day 1. The source was CD4+ or CD8+ T cells sorted from blood, collected in a trial of the OX40 agonist ivuxolimab. The chain recombines TRBV7-7 with TRBJ2-5; D possibly uses TRBD1 or TRBD2 (6 bases each). The receptor's source is an adult with an advanced solid tumor such as melanoma, head and neck, liver or kidney cancer. CDR3 in amino acids: CASSLRGAGETQYF. Here the CDR3 DNA reads TGTGCTAGCAGCTTAAGGGGGGCAGGAGAGACCCAGTACTTC.